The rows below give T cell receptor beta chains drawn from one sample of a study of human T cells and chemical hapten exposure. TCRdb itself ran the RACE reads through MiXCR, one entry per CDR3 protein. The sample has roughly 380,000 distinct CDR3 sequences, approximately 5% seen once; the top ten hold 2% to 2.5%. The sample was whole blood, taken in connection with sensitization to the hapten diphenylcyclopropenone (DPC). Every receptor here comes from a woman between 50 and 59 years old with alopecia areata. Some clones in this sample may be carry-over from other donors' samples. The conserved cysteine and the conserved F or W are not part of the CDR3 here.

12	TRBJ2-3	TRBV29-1	SVDPPTGTDTQY
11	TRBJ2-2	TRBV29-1	SVVGSNTGELF
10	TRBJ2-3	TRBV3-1	ASSQEEDTQY
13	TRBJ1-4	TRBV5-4	ASSLEVGVGEKLF
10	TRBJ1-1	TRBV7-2	ASSMLDRGPF
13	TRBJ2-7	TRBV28	ASSPYRAETYEQY
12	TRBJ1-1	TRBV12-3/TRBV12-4	ASSFRQFNTEAF
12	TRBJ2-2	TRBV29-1	SVPDRGRVGELF
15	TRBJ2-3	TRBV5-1	ASSLDMWTMGTDTQY
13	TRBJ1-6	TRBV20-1	SAARESSYNSPLH